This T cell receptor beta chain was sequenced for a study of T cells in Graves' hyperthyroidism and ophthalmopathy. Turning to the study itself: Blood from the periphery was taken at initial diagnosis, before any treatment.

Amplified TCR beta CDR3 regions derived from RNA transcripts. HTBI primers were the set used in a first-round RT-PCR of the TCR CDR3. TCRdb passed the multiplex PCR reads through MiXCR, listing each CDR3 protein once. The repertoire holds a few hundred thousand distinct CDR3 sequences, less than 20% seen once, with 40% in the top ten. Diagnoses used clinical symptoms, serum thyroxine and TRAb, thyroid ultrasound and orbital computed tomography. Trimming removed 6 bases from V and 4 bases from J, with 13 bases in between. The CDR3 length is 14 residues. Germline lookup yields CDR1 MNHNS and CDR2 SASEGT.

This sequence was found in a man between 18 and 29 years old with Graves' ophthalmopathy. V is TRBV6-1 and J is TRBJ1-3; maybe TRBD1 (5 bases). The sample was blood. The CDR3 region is CASRNEGYGNTIYF. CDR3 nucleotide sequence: TGTGCCAGCAGAAACGAGGGGTACGGAAACACCATATATTTT.